This T cell receptor beta chain stems from a study of T cell repertoires in cytomegalovirus infection. Study information: Public TCR beta signatures marked donors with CMV infection and the matching HLA.

Study observations and caveats: The ex vivo response showed dominance by HLA-C-restricted CMV-specific TCR beta clonotypes. Cumulative frequency (of public TCR beta family members) identified carriers of CMV plus the relevant HLA.

From germline, CDR1 is SGHDT and CDR2 YYEEEE. The CDR3 is made up of 19 amino acids. The trim removed 0 bases at V and 4 bases at J, leaving 15 bases unmatched. This clonotype came up a few times. Its antigen is not identified. TCRdb re-derived calls from the reads in MiXCR, one entry per CDR3 protein. The sample records 150,000 to 200,000 distinct CDR3 sequences, approximately 19% being singletons. The V gene is TRBV5-6, the J gene TRBJ2-7; 11 bases line up with TRBD1. The source of this sequence is a human donor in good health (CMV status not recorded). Some clones in this sample may be carry-over from other donors' samples. The sample was PBMCs. CDR3 coding DNA: TGTGCCAGCAGCTTGGAGGTAACGGGGGGGACAGGGGGTTTATACGAGCAGTACTTC. Amino acids: CASSLEVTGGTGGLYEQYF.